These T cell receptor beta chains were read from a single sample in a study of identical twins. TCRdb redid the calling of the 5' RACE reads with MiXCR, one entry per CDR3 protein. The sample has 450,000 to 650,000 distinct CDR3 sequences; roughly 9.5% are singletons. This sample was also put to use in a study of yellow fever vaccine responses in identical twins.

The sample taken for sequencing was PBMCs. Receptors were obtained from a woman in her late teens or twenties in good health. Both conserved end residues are part of each CDR3. D genes are given only for firm matches. Part of the rows lack a size; the others show once, few, many or a class for expanded clones.

J gene,clone size,D gene,V gene,CDR3 protein,CDR3 DNA
TRBJ2-1,NA,NA,TRBV7-2,CASSFWTESPEQFF,TGTGCCAGCAGCTTTTGGACTGAATCGCCCGAGCAGTTCTTC
TRBJ2-1,many,TRBD2,TRBV6-1,CASTRGGSYNEQFF,TGTGCCAGCACCCGCGGGGGGTCCTACAATGAGCAGTTCTTC
TRBJ2-7,NA,TRBD1,TRBV29-1,CSVTRQGANAEQYF,TGCAGCGTCACGCGACAGGGGGCGAATGCCGAGCAGTACTTC
TRBJ2-7,NA,TRBD2,TRBV9,CASSVTSGSTNEQYF,TGTGCCAGCAGCGTTACTAGCGGGAGTACTAACGAGCAGTACTTC
TRBJ2-7,few,NA,TRBV3-1,CASSRGTDLYEQYF,TGTGCCAGCAGTCGCGGGACAGACCTATACGAGCAGTACTTC
TRBJ2-7,many,TRBD1,TRBV9,CASSAQTGGYYEQYF,TGTGCCAGCAGCGCCCAGACAGGGGGATACTACGAGCAGTACTTC
TRBJ2-3,few,NA,TRBV7-2,CASSWETDTQYF,TGTGCCAGCAGCTGGGAAACAGATACGCAGTATTTT
TRBJ2-7,many,TRBD2,TRBV4-3,CASSQTSGSYSYEQYF,TGCGCCAGCAGCCAAACTAGCGGGAGCTACTCCTACGAGCAGTACTTC
TRBJ1-3,few,NA,TRBV29-1,CSVELDTSGNTIYF,TGCAGCGTTGAACTCGACACCTCTGGAAACACCATATATTTT
TRBJ2-3,many,TRBD1,TRBV7-9,CASSLTGGIHTQYF,TGTGCCAGCAGCCTAACAGGGGGAATACATACGCAGTATTTT
TRBJ2-4,NA,NA,TRBV18,CASSPAQGRSAKNIQYF,TGTGCCAGCTCACCAGCTCAGGGTCGATCGGCCAAAAACATTCAGTACTTC
TRBJ2-7,few,TRBD1,TRBV3-1,CASSHLGQGPYEQYF,TGTGCCAGCAGCCACCTTGGACAGGGACCGTACGAGCAGTACTTC
TRBJ2-6,many,NA,TRBV4-3,CASSNTGSGANVLTF,TGCGCCAGCAGCAACACCGGGTCTGGGGCCAACGTCCTGACTTTC
TRBJ1-1,many,TRBD1,TRBV5-1,CASSSQGVNTEAFF,TGCGCCAGCAGCTCACAGGGGGTTAACACTGAAGCTTTCTTT
TRBJ1-4,NA,TRBD1,TRBV14,CASSHRGLWEKLFF,TGTGCCAGCAGCCACAGGGGGCTCTGGGAAAAACTGTTTTTT
TRBJ2-4,many,TRBD1,TRBV7-3,CASSLPGQGRIGDKNIQYF,TGTGCCAGCAGCTTGCCGGGACAGGGGCGGATTGGAGACAAAAACATTCAGTACTTC
TRBJ2-1,NA,TRBD2,TRBV12-3/TRBV12-4,CASSLASTSGTLRGEQFF,TGTGCCAGCAGTTTAGCGTCGACTAGCGGGACATTAAGGGGTGAGCAGTTCTTC
TRBJ2-1,few,TRBD2,TRBV19,CASSMLAGNEGTYNEQFF,TGTGCCAGTAGTATGCTAGCGGGAAACGAAGGGACCTACAATGAGCAGTTCTTC
TRBJ2-3,NA,TRBD2,TRBV7-2,CASNLLGGRADTQYF,TGTGCCAGCAACCTATTGGGGGGGAGAGCAGATACGCAGTATTTT
TRBJ1-4,few,NA,TRBV3-1,CASSQGGVGEKLFF,TGTGCCAGCAGCCAAGGAGGGGTCGGAGAAAAACTGTTTTTT
TRBJ2-2,many,NA,TRBV29-1,CSVRDTGELFF,TGCAGCGTCAGGGACACCGGGGAGCTGTTTTTT
TRBJ2-2,many,NA,TRBV28,CAGSTGELFF,TGTGCCGGCAGTACCGGGGAGCTGTTTTTT
TRBJ2-3,many,TRBD2,TRBV4-1,CASSPPGPSGSTDTQYF,TGCGCCAGCAGCCCCCCCGGCCCTAGCGGAAGCACAGATACGCAGTATTTT
TRBJ2-5,NA,NA,TRBV12-3/TRBV12-4,CASAYGGEKYF,TGTGCCAGCGCGTACGGCGGGGAGAAGTACTTC
TRBJ2-3,many,NA,TRBV24-1,CATSDLATGGGRTDTQYF,TGTGCCACCAGTGATTTGGCGACAGGCGGAGGTAGAACAGATACGCAGTATTTT
TRBJ2-1,many,NA,TRBV5-1,CASSDPGRDEQFF,TGCGCCAGCAGCGATCCGGGGCGCGATGAGCAGTTCTTC
TRBJ1-5,many,NA,TRBV7-2,CASSPRGGGNQPQHF,TGTGCCAGCAGCCCCCGGGGAGGCGGCAATCAGCCCCAGCATTTT
TRBJ2-1,NA,TRBD1,TRBV29-1,CSATGQGDSYNEQFF,TGCAGCGCGACGGGACAGGGAGACTCCTACAATGAGCAGTTCTTC
TRBJ2-5,NA,TRBD2,TRBV15,CATSRVGGTSELKTQYF,TGTGCCACCAGCAGAGTTGGAGGGACTAGCGAGCTGAAGACCCAGTACTTC
TRBJ2-1,many,TRBD2,TRBV12-3/TRBV12-4,CASSYGTTEQFF,TGTGCCAGCAGTTACGGGACTACCGAGCAGTTCTTC
TRBJ2-1,few,NA,TRBV27,CASSLWQALSVPDNEQFF,TGTGCCAGCAGTTTATGGCAGGCCCTAAGCGTCCCCGACAATGAGCAGTTCTTC
TRBJ2-7,NA,TRBD1,TRBV7-9,CASSLAQGVAHYEQYF,TGTGCCAGCAGCTTAGCCCAGGGGGTAGCGCACTACGAGCAGTACTTC
TRBJ2-7,NA,NA,TRBV20-1,CSASSGMRAGSDEQYF,TGCAGTGCTAGTTCGGGAATGCGGGCCGGGAGTGACGAGCAGTACTTC
TRBJ1-4,NA,TRBD1,TRBV6-1,CASRPSGTGVEKLFF,TGTGCCAGCAGGCCCTCCGGGACAGGGGTGGAAAAACTGTTTTTT
TRBJ2-5,NA,NA,TRBV10-3,CAISESDARLETQYF,TGTGCCATCAGTGAGTCCGACGCCCGGCTAGAGACCCAGTACTTC
TRBJ2-3,NA,NA,TRBV20-1,CSARDNPFTDTQYF,TGCAGTGCTAGAGATAATCCTTTCACAGATACGCAGTATTTT
TRBJ1-1,few,TRBD1,TRBV12-3/TRBV12-4,CASSLPTGTEAFF,TGTGCCAGCAGTCTCCCGACAGGGACCGAAGCTTTCTTT
TRBJ2-1,many,TRBD2,TRBV5-1,CASSSTSGSHNEQFF,TGCGCCAGCAGCTCGACTAGCGGGAGCCACAATGAGCAGTTCTTC
TRBJ2-7,NA,NA,TRBV20-1,CSALHRVNYEQYF,TGCAGTGCCCTCCATCGGGTTAACTACGAGCAGTACTTC
TRBJ2-7,many,TRBD1,TRBV29-1,CSVGTGVYEQYF,TGCAGCGTTGGGACAGGGGTCTACGAGCAGTACTTC
TRBJ1-4,many,TRBD1,TRBV7-9,CASSLSPTGGGWEKLFF,TGTGCCAGCAGCCTATCCCCCACAGGGGGAGGTTGGGAAAAACTGTTTTTT
TRBJ1-2,many,NA,TRBV3-1,CASSQVGGYTF,TGTGCCAGCAGCCAAGTGGGTGGCTACACCTTC